Many counts were recorded for the clone carrying this TCR beta chain. Its antigen is currently unknown. The CDR3 loop spans 18 amino acids. The germline CDR1 and CDR2 sequences are DFQATT and SNEGSKA (reference sequence). Trimming at V came to 1 base and at J to 1 base, leaving 14 bases not matched to a gene. The study amplified TCR beta CDR3 regions using RNA transcripts. The workflow started with a first-round RT-PCR run with HTBI primers and then moved on to a second-round multiplex PCR. Each CDR3 protein is one row after TCRdb ran MiXCR on the multiplex PCR reads. This sample carries more than 300,000 distinct CDR3 sequences, about 16% of them seen once, and the ten largest clones take roughly 7%. The data belong to a study of Graves' ophthalmopathy and Graves' hyperthyroidism. Study results and limitations: At just over 70% sensitivity and 72.22% specificity, the model predicted progression of the ophthalmopathy.

Hyperthyroidism cases were recent diagnoses of under 2 months' duration in people aged 18 to 65. None of the included patients had other autoimmune diseases, uncontrolled infections, pregnancy or lactation, as these led to exclusion. The authors isolated PBMCs from around 10 ml of fresh peripheral blood. The source material was peripheral blood. This clonotype originated in a young woman with stable Graves' hyperthyroidism. This chain uses TRBV20-1 with TRBJ2-5, with 8 bases that match TRBD2. The CDR3 DNA sequence: TGCAGTGCTAGAGCGTCAGCGGGGGCGCCTCTTTCCCAAGAGACCCAGTACTTC. It codes for CSARASAGAPLSQETQYF.